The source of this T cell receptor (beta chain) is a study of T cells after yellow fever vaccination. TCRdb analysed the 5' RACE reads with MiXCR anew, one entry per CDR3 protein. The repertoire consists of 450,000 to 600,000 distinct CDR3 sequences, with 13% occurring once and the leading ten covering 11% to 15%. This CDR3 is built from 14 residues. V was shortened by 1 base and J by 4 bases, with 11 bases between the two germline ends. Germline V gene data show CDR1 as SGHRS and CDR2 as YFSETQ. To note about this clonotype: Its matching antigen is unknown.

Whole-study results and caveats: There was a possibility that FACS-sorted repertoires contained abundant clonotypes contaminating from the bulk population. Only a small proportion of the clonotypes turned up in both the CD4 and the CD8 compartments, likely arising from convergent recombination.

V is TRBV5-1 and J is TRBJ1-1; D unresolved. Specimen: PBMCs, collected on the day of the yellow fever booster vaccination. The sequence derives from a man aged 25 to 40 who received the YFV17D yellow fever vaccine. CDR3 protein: CASSLNFGSTEAFF. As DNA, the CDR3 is TGCGCCAGCAGCTTGAACTTCGGGTCCACTGAAGCTTTCTTT.